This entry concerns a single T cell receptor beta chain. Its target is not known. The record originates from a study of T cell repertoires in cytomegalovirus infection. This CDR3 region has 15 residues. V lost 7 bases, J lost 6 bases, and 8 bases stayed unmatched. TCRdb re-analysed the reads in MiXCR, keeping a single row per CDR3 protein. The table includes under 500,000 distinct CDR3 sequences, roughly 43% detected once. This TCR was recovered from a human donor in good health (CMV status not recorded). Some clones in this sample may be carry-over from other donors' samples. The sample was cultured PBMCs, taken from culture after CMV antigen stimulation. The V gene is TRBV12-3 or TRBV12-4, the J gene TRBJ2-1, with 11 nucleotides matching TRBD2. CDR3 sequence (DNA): TGTGCCAGCATCTTTAGCGGGGGGGTTATCAATGAGCAGTTCTTC. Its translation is CASIFSGGVINEQFF.